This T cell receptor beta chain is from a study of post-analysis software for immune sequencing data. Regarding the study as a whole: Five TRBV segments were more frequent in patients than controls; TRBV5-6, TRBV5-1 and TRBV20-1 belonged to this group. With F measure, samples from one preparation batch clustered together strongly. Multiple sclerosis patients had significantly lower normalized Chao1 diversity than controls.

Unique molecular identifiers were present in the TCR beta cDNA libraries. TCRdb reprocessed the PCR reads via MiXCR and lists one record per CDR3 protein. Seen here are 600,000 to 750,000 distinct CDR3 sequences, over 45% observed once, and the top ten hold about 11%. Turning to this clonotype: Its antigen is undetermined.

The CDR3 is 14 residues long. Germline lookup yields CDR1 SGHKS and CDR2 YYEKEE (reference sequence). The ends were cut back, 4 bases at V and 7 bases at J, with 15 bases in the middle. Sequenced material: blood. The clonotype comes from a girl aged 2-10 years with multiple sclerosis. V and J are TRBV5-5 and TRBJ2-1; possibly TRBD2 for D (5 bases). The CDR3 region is CASSQLRRGNEQFF. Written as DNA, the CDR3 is TGTGCCAGCAGCCAACTCCGACGGGGTAATGAGCAGTTCTTC.